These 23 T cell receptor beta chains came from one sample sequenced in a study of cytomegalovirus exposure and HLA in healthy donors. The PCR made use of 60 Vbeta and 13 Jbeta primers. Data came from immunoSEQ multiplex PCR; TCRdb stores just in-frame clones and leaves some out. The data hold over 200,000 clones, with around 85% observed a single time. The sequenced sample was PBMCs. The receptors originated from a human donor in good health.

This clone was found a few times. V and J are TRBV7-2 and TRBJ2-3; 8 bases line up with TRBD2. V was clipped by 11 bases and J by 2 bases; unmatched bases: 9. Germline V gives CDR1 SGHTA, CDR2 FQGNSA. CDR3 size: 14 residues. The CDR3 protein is CAGASGLNTDTQYF. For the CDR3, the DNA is TGTGCCGGAGCTAGCGGGTTGAACACAGATACGCAGTATTTT.

The CDR3 nucleotides read TGTGCCACCAGCAGAGGGGGACAGGGCTCCTACGAGCAGTACTTC. Protein: CATSRGGQGSYEQYF. The chain carries TRBV15 and TRBJ2-7; 9 bases map to TRBD1. This CDR3 contains 15 residues. CDR1 is LNHNV, CDR2 YYDKDF, per germline (reference sequence). Trimming at V came to 1 base and at J to 0 bases, leaving 1 base not matched to a gene.

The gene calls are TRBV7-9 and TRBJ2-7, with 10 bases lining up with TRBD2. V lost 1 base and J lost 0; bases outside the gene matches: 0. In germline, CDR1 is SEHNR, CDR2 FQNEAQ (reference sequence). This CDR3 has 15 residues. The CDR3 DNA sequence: TGTGCCAGCAGCTTAGGGACTAGCGGCTCCTACGAGCAGTACTTC. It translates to CASSLGTSGSYEQYF.

CDR3 protein: CASSLSRGTEAFF. As DNA, the CDR3 is TGTGCCAGCAGCTTAAGTCGAGGCACTGAAGCTTTCTTT. The chain links TRBV7-2 to TRBJ1-1, with no clear D. The V and J ends lost 2 bases and 4 bases respectively, with 8 bases between them. Germline assignment: CDR1 SGHTA and CDR2 FQGNSA. This CDR3 has 13 amino acids.

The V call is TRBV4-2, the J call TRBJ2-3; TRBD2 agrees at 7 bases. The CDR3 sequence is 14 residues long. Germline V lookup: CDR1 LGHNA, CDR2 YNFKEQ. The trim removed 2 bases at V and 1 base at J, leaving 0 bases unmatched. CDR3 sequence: CASSQTSGTDTQYF. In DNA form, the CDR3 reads TGTGCCAGCAGCCAAACTAGCGGCACAGATACGCAGTATTTT.

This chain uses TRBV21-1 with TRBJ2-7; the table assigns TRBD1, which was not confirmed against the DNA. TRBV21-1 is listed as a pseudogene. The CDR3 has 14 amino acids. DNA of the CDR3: TGTGCCAGCAGGCCTGGGGGCAGTCCGTACGAGCAGTACTTC. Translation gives CASRPGGSPYEQYF.

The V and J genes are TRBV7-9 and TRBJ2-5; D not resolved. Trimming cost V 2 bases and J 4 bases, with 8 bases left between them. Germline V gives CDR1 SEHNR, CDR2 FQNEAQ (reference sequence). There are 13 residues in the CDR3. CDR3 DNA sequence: TGTGCCAGCAGCTTACCGGGTGGAGAGACCCAGTACTTC. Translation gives CASSLPGGETQYF.

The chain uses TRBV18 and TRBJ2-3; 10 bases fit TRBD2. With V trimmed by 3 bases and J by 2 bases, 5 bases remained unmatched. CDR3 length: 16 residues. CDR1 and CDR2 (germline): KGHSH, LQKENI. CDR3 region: CASSPGLAKITDTQYF. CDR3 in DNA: TGTGCCAGCTCACCGGGACTAGCGAAGATCACAGATACGCAGTATTTT. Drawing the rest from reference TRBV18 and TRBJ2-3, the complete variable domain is NAGVMQNPRHLVRRRGQEARLRCSPMKGHSHVYWYRQLPEEGLKFMVYLQKENIIDESGMPKERFSAEFPKEGPSILRIQQVVRGDSAAYFCASSPGLAKITDTQYFGPGTRLTVL.

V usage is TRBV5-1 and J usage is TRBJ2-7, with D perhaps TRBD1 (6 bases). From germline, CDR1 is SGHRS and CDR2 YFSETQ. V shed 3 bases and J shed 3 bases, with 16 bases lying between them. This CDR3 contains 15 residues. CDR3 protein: CASSSDRQASYEQYF. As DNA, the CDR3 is TGCGCCAGCAGCTCCGACAGACAGGCAAGCTACGAGCAGTACTTC.

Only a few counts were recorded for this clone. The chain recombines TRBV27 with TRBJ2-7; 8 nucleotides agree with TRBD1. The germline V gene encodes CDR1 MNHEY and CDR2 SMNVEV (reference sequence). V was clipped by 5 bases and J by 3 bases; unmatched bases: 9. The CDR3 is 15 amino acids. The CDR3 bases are TGTGCCAGCAGTCCGGCCGGGACAGGCCTCTACGAGCAGTACTTC. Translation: CASSPAGTGLYEQYF.

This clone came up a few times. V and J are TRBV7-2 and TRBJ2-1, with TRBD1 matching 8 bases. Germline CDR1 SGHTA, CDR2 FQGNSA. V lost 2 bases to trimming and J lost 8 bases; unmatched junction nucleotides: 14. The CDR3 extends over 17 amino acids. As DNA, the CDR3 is TGTGCCAGCAGCTTACAGTCGTGGCAGGGGGCTGGATATGAGCAGTTCTTC. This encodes CASSLQSWQGAGYEQFF.

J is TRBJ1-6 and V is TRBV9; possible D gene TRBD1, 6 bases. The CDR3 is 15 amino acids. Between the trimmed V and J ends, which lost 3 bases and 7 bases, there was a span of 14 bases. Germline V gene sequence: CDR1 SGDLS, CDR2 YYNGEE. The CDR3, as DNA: TGTGCCAGCAGCGCCTCGGACAGCCCCAATTCACCCCTCCACTTT. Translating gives CASSASDSPNSPLHF.

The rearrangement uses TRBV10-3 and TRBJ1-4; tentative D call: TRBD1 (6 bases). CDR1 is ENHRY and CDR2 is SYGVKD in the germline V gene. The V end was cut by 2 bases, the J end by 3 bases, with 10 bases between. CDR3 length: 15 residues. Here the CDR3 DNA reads TGTGCCATCAGTGAGGGCAGGGGATCTAATGAAAAACTGTTTTTT. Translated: CAISEGRGSNEKLFF.

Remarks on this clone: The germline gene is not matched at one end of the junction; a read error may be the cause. CDR3 region: CSSSLAGLGYTF. The DNA for the CDR3 is TGTTCCAGCAGCTTGGCGGGGCTTGGCTACACCTTC. The V gene is TRBV7-9, the J gene TRBJ1-2; a weak D match, TRBD1 (5 bases). The germline gives CDR1 SEHNR, CDR2 FQNEAQ (reference sequence). The CDR3 spans 12 residues. The variable domain in full, with the rest retrieved from reference TRBV7-9 and TRBJ1-2, is DTGVSQNPRHKITKRGQNVTFRCDPISEHNRLYWYRQTLGQGPEFLTYFQNEAQLEKSRLLSDRFSAERPKGSFSTLEIQRTEQGDSAMYLCSSSLAGLGYTFGSGTRLTVV.

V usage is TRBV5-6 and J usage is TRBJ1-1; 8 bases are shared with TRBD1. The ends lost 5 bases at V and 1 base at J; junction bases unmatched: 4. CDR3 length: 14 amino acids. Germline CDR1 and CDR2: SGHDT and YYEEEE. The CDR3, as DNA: TGTGCCAGCAGGCGGACAGGGCGGAACACTGAAGCTTTCTTT. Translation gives CASRRTGRNTEAFF.

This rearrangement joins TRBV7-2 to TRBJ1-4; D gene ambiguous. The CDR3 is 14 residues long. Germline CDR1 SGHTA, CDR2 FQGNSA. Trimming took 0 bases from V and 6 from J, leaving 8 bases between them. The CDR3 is CASSLAGRDEKLFF. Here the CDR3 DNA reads TGTGCCAGCAGCTTAGCGGGGAGGGATGAAAAACTGTTTTTT.

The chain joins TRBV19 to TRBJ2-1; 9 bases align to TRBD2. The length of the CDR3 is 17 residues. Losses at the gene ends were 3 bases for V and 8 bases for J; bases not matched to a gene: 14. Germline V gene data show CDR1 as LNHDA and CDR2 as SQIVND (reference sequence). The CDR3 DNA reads TGTGCCAGTAGTATGTTCGTATTGCCTAGCGGGATTTATGAGCAGTTCTTC. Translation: CASSMFVLPSGIYEQFF.

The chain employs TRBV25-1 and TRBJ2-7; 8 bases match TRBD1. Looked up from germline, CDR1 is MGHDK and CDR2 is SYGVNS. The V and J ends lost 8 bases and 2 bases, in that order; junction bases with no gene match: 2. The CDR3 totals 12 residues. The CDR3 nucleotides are TGTGCCAGCTCGGACAGGGCCTACGAGCAGTACTTC. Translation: CASSDRAYEQYF.

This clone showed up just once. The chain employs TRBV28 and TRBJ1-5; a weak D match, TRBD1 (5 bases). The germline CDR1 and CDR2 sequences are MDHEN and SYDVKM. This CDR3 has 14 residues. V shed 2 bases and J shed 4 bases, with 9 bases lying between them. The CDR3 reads CASSLRRDNQPQHF. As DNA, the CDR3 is TGTGCCAGCAGTTTACGCAGGGATAATCAGCCCCAGCATTTT.

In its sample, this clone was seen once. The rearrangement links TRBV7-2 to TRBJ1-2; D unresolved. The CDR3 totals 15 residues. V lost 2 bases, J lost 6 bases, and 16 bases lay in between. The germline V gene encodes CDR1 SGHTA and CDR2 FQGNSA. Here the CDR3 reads CASSLNRPGVNGYTF. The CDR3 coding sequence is TGTGCCAGCAGCTTAAATCGCCCGGGTGTCAATGGCTACACCTTC.

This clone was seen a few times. CDR3 in DNA: TGCGCCAGCACCCCCCAGGGGGGCGGTTACAATGAGCAGTTCTTC. This translates into CASTPQGGGYNEQFF. This chain joins TRBV4-1 and TRBJ2-1; D possibly corresponds to TRBD1 (7 bases). Germline V gene data show CDR1 as MGHRA and CDR2 as YSYEKL. This CDR3 spans 15 amino acids. V was pared by 7 bases and J by 4 bases, with 17 bases between.

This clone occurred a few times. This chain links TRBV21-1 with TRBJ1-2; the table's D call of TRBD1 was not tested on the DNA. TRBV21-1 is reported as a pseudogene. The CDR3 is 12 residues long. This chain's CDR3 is CASTRGQRGYTF. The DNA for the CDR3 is TGTGCCAGCACCAGAGGACAGAGGGGCTACACCTTC.

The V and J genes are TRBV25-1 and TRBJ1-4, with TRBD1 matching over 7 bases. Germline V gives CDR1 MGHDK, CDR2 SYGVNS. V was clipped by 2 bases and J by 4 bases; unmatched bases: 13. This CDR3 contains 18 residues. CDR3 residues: CASSEGLVAGGSNEKLFF. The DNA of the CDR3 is TGTGCCAGCAGTGAAGGTTTGGTGGCAGGGGGAAGTAATGAAAAACTGTTTTTT.